Listed here are 30 T cell receptor beta chains from one sample, sequenced in a study of regulatory dendritic cells for organ transplantation. Sorted T cells were CFSE-labeled and cultured four to five days with allogeneic regulatory or mature dendritic cells at 1:10. Sequencing was performed with immunoSEQ multiplex PCR; in TCRdb, only in-frame clones are kept and a portion is missing. This sample has more than 9,000 clones, with less than 70% found just once. For these receptors, no antigen is known. The sequencing input was naive CD4+ T cells from blood cultured with dendritic cells. Subset reported: CD45RA+ naive T cells. Every receptor here comes from a human donor in good health.

The V and J genes are TRBV7-2 and TRBJ1-1, with 7 bases matching TRBD1. This CDR3 spans 16 amino acids. The trim removed 4 bases at V and 4 bases at J, leaving 12 bases unmatched. Germline V gene sequence: CDR1 SGHTA, CDR2 FQGNSA. CDR3 coding DNA: TGTGCCAGCAGCTCCGAAGGGGGCAGGGCGATCACTGAAGCTTTCTTT. This gives the protein CASSSEGGRAITEAFF.

This rearrangement joins TRBV10-3 to TRBJ2-3, with TRBD2 matching 9 bases. V lost 10 bases and J lost 4; bases outside the gene matches: 9. Germline CDR1 reads ENHRY; CDR2 reads SYGVKD. The CDR3 spans 14 residues. In DNA, the CDR3 is TGTGCCAACGGGATCGGCGGGGGGGCAGATACGCAGTATTTT. Translating it yields CANGIGGGADTQYF.

The V call is TRBV7-9, the J call TRBJ1-4, with D possibly TRBD1 on 5 matching bases. The germline V gene encodes CDR1 SEHNR and CDR2 FQNEAQ (reference sequence). The CDR3 extends over 15 amino acids. The V and J ends lost 1 base and 3 bases respectively, with 9 bases between them. CDR3 in DNA: TGTGCCAGCAGCTTAGGGGGACTGGCTAATGAAAAACTGTTTTTT. Encoded protein: CASSLGGLANEKLFF. The whole variable domain, remainder taken from reference TRBV7-9 and TRBJ1-4, is DTGVSQNPRHKITKRGQNVTFRCDPISEHNRLYWYRQTLGQGPEFLTYFQNEAQLEKSRLLSDRFSAERPKGSFSTLEIQRTEQGDSAMYLCASSLGGLANEKLFFGSGTQLSVL.

The chain is built from TRBV7-2 and TRBJ2-1; possibly TRBD2 for D (7 bases). Germline V gene lookup returns CDR1 SGHTA and CDR2 FQGNSA. The CDR3 has 14 amino acids. V dropped 4 bases and J dropped 10 bases, with 17 bases sitting between them. This CDR3 is CASSSRGGALEQFF. The CDR3 region has the DNA TGTGCCAGCAGCTCAAGGGGGGGGGCCCTCGAGCAGTTCTTC.

This clone was detected a few times. The rearrangement joins TRBV5-1 to TRBJ2-1; tentative D call: TRBD1 (6 bases). Germline lookup yields CDR1 SGHRS and CDR2 YFSETQ. The CDR3 totals 16 residues. Deletions cut 1 base from V and 3 bases from J, with 14 bases between. The chain's CDR3 is CASSLRAGTFYNEQFF. CDR3 DNA: TGCGCCAGCAGCTTGCGGGCAGGGACATTCTACAATGAGCAGTTCTTC.

The rearrangement links TRBV2 to TRBJ2-6, with a weak D call TRBD1 (6 bases). This CDR3 comprises 15 residues. With 4 bases removed from V and 2 bases from J, the gap between germline ends came to 9 bases. CDR1 is SNHLY, CDR2 FYNNEI, per germline. In nucleotides, the CDR3 is TGTGCCAGCAGTGTTTCAGGGGCTGGGGCCAACGTCCTGACTTTC. Protein product: CASSVSGAGANVLTF.

V is TRBV7-6 and J is TRBJ2-5; the D gene is possibly TRBD1 (6 bases). The germline gives CDR1 SGHVS, CDR2 FNYEAQ. This CDR3 has 13 residues. V shed 5 bases and J shed 4 bases, with 11 bases lying between them. CDR3 amino acids: CASSPQGRETQYF. The CDR3 nucleotides are TGTGCCAGCAGCCCACAGGGTCGAGAGACCCAGTACTTC.

The V and J genes are TRBV7-2 and TRBJ1-1; maybe TRBD1 (6 bases). Trimming took 3 bases from V and 1 from J, leaving 9 bases between them. CDR3 length: 14 residues. Per germline, CDR1 SGHTA and CDR2 FQGNSA. CDR3 nucleotide sequence: TGTGCCAGCAGCTTCCGGACAGAGAACACTGAAGCTTTCTTT. Translating gives CASSFRTENTEAFF.

The chain carries TRBV5-6 and TRBJ2-7; D might be TRBD1 (6 bases). The V gene's germline CDR1 is SGHDT and CDR2 YYEEEE. CDR3 length equals 16 residues. The V end lost 3 bases, the J end lost 0 bases, and 16 bases lay between the germline ends. The CDR3 protein is CASSWTGTPTSYEQYF. The DNA of the CDR3 is TGTGCCAGCAGCTGGACCGGGACACCAACCTCCTACGAGCAGTACTTC.

The rearrangement uses TRBV4-1 and TRBJ2-6, with 7 bases that match TRBD2. Losses at the gene ends were 3 bases for V and 0 bases for J; bases not matched to a gene: 5. This CDR3 region has 17 residues. Looked up from germline, CDR1 is MGHRA and CDR2 is YSYEKL. The CDR3 protein is CASSHRSGGSGANVLTF. As DNA, the CDR3 is TGCGCCAGCAGCCACAGGTCGGGGGGCTCTGGGGCCAACGTCCTGACTTTC.

This chain's CDR3 is CASSEVTGSAGELFF. CDR3 bases: TGTGCCAGCAGTGAAGTCACAGGGAGCGCCGGGGAGCTGTTTTTT. This rearrangement joins TRBV2 to TRBJ2-2, with D possibly matching TRBD1 (6 bases). Per the germline V gene, CDR1 is SNHLY and CDR2 is FYNNEI. The CDR3 is 15 residues long. V was cut by 1 base and J by 6 bases, with 12 bases left in between.

This rearrangement joins TRBV5-8 to TRBJ1-5, with 7 bases lining up with TRBD1. The CDR3 has 15 residues. Germline V lookup: CDR1 SGHTS, CDR2 YDEGEE. The V gene end was trimmed by 4 bases and the J gene end by 1 base; junction bases not matched to a gene: 5. CDR3 nucleotides: TGTGCCAGCAGCGAATACAGGGGAAGCAATCAGCCCCAGCATTTT. This translates into CASSEYRGSNQPQHF.

V is TRBV10-3 and J is TRBJ2-2, with 7 bases lining up with TRBD2. The CDR3 is 15 residues long. Per the germline V gene, CDR1 is ENHRY and CDR2 is SYGVKD. J was trimmed by 0 bases and V by 5 bases; bases with no gene match: 3. DNA of the CDR3: TGTGCCATCAGTCAGACTAGCTCGAACACCGGGGAGCTGTTTTTT. This codes for CAISQTSSNTGELFF.

The chain carries TRBV5-4 and TRBJ2-1; 12 bases are a match to TRBD1. J gave up 9 bases and V 4 bases, and 8 bases lay outside the gene matches. Germline V CDR1 and CDR2: SGHNT, YYREEE (reference sequence). The CDR3 has 15 residues. The chain's CDR3 is CASSPGTGGEGEQFF. CDR3 nucleotides: TGTGCCAGCAGCCCCGGGACAGGGGGCGAAGGTGAGCAGTTCTTC.

The V call is TRBV7-9, the J call TRBJ2-7; D gene ambiguous. Trimming took 6 bases from V and 3 from J, leaving 6 bases between them. This CDR3 is 11 amino acids long. Germline V gene sequence: CDR1 SEHNR, CDR2 FQNEAQ (reference sequence). CDR3 bases: TGTGCCAGCAGTTTCCTCTACGAGCAGTACTTC. It codes for CASSFLYEQYF.

A remark on this clone: This CDR3 is also generated by other DNA sequences in the sample. This chain links TRBV19 with TRBJ1-5; TRBD1 matches at 10 bases. Germline CDR1 is LNHDA and CDR2 is SQIVND (reference sequence). J gave up 4 bases and V 5 bases, and 8 bases lay outside the gene matches. The CDR3 sequence is 16 residues long. The CDR3 here is CASSVPGQGRNQPQHF. The CDR3 nucleotides are TGTGCCAGTAGTGTACCGGGACAGGGGAGAAATCAGCCCCAGCATTTT.

J is TRBJ1-5 and V is TRBV6-1, with a tentative D call TRBD1 (5 bases). The CDR3 totals 15 residues. Looked up from germline, CDR1 is MNHNS and CDR2 is SASEGT. Trimming removed 0 bases from V and 6 bases from J, with 12 bases in between. CDR3 loop: CASSEANQGAQPQHF. The CDR3 region has the DNA TGTGCCAGCAGTGAAGCCAACCAGGGCGCTCAGCCCCAGCATTTT.

In this sample, this clone turned up once. The chain has TRBV2 and TRBJ2-1; 12 bases match TRBD2. Per germline, CDR1 SNHLY and CDR2 FYNNEI. Trimming removed 3 bases from V and 7 bases from J; junction bases left unmatched: 4. CDR3 length: 15 amino acids. The CDR3 protein is CASSEGLAGGNEQFF. CDR3 bases: TGTGCCAGCAGTGAGGGGCTAGCGGGGGGGAATGAGCAGTTCTTC.

The chain is built from TRBV28 and TRBJ2-7, with D possibly being TRBD1 (5 bases). Trimming cost V 6 bases and J 3 bases, with 12 bases left between them. Germline V gene data show CDR1 as MDHEN and CDR2 as SYDVKM. There are 13 residues in the CDR3. CDR3 loop: CASSRSGFYEQYF. The CDR3 region has the DNA TGTGCCAGCAGCAGATCAGGGTTCTACGAGCAGTACTTC. Using reference TRBV28 and TRBJ2-7 for the parts outside the CDR3, the full variable domain is DVKVTQSSRYLVKRTGEKVFLECVQDMDHENMFWYRQDPGLGLRLIYFSYDVKMKEKGDIPEGYSVSREKKERFSLILESASTNQTSMYLCASSRSGFYEQYFGPGTRLTVT.

The V gene is TRBV11-2, the J gene TRBJ2-5, with D possibly TRBD2 on 7 matching bases. Per germline, CDR1 SGHAT and CDR2 FQNNGV. The CDR3 is 15 residues long. V lost 3 bases and J lost 4, with 15 bases in between. CDR3 region: CASSFGGGVRETQYF. In nucleotides, the CDR3 is TGTGCCAGCAGCTTTGGGGGGGGCGTTAGAGAGACCCAGTACTTC.

This clone was observed a handful of times. The rearrangement uses TRBV10-3 and TRBJ1-2, with D possibly matching TRBD1 (5 bases). This CDR3 comprises 14 residues. Germline V gene data show CDR1 as ENHRY and CDR2 as SYGVKD. Trimming removed 3 bases from V and 8 bases from J, with 16 bases in between. Written as DNA, the CDR3 is TGTGCCATCAGTGATCTTGGGGACTTGGAAGGCTACACCTTC. As protein: CAISDLGDLEGYTF.

DNA of the CDR3: TGTGCCAGCAGCTGGGGAGCTGAAGCTTTCTTT. Protein sequence: CASSWGAEAFF. V gene TRBV11-3 combines with J gene TRBJ1-1; D unclear. This CDR3 comprises 11 residues. The germline V gene has CDR1 SGHNT and CDR2 YENEEA. Trimming removed 4 bases at V and 6 bases at J, with 6 bases between.

The chain couples TRBV2 to TRBJ1-1, with D uncertain. Trimming took off 5 bases at V and 4 bases at J, with 14 bases between the two ends. The CDR3 runs to 14 residues. CDR1 is SNHLY, CDR2 FYNNEI, per germline. CDR3 DNA: TGTGCCAGCAGTCCAGATCCCCGGGGCACTGAAGCTTTCTTT. Translating gives CASSPDPRGTEAFF.

CDR3 DNA sequence: TGTGCCAGCAGCTTAGTAGCGGGGAGCTACAATGAGCAGTTCTTC. Protein sequence: CASSLVAGSYNEQFF. The rearrangement uses TRBV11-2 and TRBJ2-1; 8 nucleotides align to TRBD2. This CDR3 has 15 amino acids. Trimming at V came to 1 base and at J to 3 bases, leaving 2 bases not matched to a gene. Germline lookup yields CDR1 SGHAT and CDR2 FQNNGV.

The J gene is TRBJ2-1, the V gene TRBV5-6, with D unresolved. In germline, CDR1 is SGHDT, CDR2 YYEEEE. The length of the CDR3 is 14 residues. V lost 5 bases and J 0 bases, leaving 9 bases between the germline ends. CDR3 amino acids: CASRLASSYNEQFF. The CDR3 DNA reads as TGTGCCAGCAGGTTAGCTAGCTCCTACAATGAGCAGTTCTTC.

This chain joins TRBV14 and TRBJ1-1; D is perhaps TRBD1 (5 bases). Germline V gene data show CDR1 as SGHDN and CDR2 as FVKESK. This CDR3 is 15 amino acids long. The V gene lost 3 bases and the J gene lost 8 bases, with 19 bases spanning the gap. The CDR3 spells CASSQLTGGTSEAFF. CDR3 coding DNA: TGTGCCAGCAGCCAGCTTACGGGGGGGACGAGCGAAGCTTTCTTT.

CDR3 residues: CASSEARGSSGNTIYF. CDR3 bases: TGTGCCAGCAGTGAAGCTAGGGGGTCCTCTGGAAACACCATATATTTT. V usage is TRBV6-1 and J usage is TRBJ1-3; the D gene is possibly TRBD1 (6 bases). V was clipped by 0 bases and J by 0 bases, with 9 bases between them. Per the germline V gene, CDR1 is MNHNS and CDR2 is SASEGT. The CDR3 runs 16 residues.

The chain carries TRBV4-2 and TRBJ2-5; the D gene is possibly TRBD2 (5 bases). This CDR3 region has 16 residues. Trimming took off 1 base at V and 5 bases at J, with 17 bases between the two ends. Germline-derived CDR1 and CDR2 are LGHNA and YNFKEQ. The CDR3 spells CASSQAGGLAGETQYF. The CDR3 nucleotides read TGTGCCAGCAGCCAAGCAGGCGGGCTAGCTGGTGAGACCCAGTACTTC.

V gene TRBV10-3 combines with J gene TRBJ1-1, with unresolved D. Germline CDR1 reads ENHRY; CDR2 reads SYGVKD. The CDR3 consists of 13 residues. Trimming removed 9 bases at V and 0 bases at J, with 11 bases between. The CDR3, as DNA: TGTGCCATTGGGCAAAGGATGAACACTGAAGCTTTCTTT. Amino acids: CAIGQRMNTEAFF.

The chain is built from TRBV5-4 and TRBJ1-4; 8 bases are a match to TRBD1. Germline trimming cut 4 bases from V and 7 bases from J; bases unmatched to any gene: 9. CDR3 size: 15 residues. Germline-derived CDR1 and CDR2 are SGHNT and YYREEE (reference sequence). DNA for the CDR3: TGTGCCAGCAGCCGACGGACAGGGAGGACTGAAAAACTGTTTTTT. It is translated as CASSRRTGRTEKLFF. Filled out from reference TRBV5-4 and TRBJ1-4, the complete variable domain reads ETGVTQSPTHLIKTRGQQVTLRCSSQSGHNTVSWYQQALGQGPQFIFQYYREEENGRGNFPPRFSGLQFPNYSSELNVNALELDDSALYLCASSRRTGRTEKLFFGSGTQLSVL.